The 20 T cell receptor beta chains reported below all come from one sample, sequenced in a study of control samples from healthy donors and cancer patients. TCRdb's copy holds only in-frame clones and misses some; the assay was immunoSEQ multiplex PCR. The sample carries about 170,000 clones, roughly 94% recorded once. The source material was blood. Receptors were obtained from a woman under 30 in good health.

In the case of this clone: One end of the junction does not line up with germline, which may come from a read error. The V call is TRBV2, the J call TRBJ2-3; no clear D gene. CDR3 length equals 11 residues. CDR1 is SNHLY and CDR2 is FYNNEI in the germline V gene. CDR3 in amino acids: CASSEARRTNF. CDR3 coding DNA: TGTGCCAGCAGTGAGGCCCGCCGCACGAATTTT. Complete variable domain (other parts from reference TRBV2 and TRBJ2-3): EPEVTQTPSHQVTQMGQEVILRCVPISNHLYFYWYRQILGQKVEFLVSFYNNEISEKSEIFDDQFSVERPDGSNFTLKIRSTKLEDSAMYFCASSEARRTNFGPGTRLTVL.

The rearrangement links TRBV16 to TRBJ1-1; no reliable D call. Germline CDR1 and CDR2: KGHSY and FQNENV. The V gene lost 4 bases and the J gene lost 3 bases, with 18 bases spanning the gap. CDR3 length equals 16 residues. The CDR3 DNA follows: TGTGCCAGCAGCCCCTTCGACCTCCGGGAGGACACTGAAGCTTTCTTT. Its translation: CASSPFDLREDTEAFF.

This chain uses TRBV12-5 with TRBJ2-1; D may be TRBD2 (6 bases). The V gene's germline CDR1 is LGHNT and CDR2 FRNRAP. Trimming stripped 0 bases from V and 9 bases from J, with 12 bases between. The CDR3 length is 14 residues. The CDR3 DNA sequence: TGTGCTAGTGGTTTGGTACCGGTGGGGGGTGAGCAGTTCTTC. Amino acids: CASGLVPVGGEQFF.

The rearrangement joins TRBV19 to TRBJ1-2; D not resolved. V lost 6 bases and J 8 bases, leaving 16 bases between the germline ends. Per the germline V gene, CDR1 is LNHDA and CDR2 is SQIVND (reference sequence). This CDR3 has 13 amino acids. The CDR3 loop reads CASRLGPGEGYTF. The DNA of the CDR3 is TGTGCCAGTAGGTTAGGGCCTGGGGAAGGCTACACCTTC.

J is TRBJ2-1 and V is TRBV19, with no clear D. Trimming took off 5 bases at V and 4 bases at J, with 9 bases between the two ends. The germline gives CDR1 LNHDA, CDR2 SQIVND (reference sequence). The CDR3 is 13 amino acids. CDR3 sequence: CASSGLAYNEQFF. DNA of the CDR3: TGTGCCAGTAGTGGGCTGGCGTACAATGAGCAGTTCTTC.

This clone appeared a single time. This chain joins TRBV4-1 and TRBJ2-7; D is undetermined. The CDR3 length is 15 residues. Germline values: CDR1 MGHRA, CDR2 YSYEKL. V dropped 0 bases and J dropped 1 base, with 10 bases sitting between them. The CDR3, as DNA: TGCGCCAGCAGCCAAGAGCTATCCTTTTCCTACGAGCAGTACTTC. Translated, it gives CASSQELSFSYEQYF.

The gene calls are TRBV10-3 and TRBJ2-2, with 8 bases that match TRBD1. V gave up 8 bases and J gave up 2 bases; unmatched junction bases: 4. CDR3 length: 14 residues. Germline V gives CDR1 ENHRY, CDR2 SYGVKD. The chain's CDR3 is CAIADRENTGELFF. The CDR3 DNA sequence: TGTGCCATCGCGGACAGGGAAAACACCGGGGAGCTGTTTTTT.

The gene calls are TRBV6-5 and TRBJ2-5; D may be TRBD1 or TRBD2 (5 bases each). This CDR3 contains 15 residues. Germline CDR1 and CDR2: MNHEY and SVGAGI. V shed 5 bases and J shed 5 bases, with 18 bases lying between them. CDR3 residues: CASSRSPGRQETQYF. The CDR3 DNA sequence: TGTGCCAGCAGTAGAAGCCCGGGACGACAGGAGACCCAGTACTTC.

CDR3 amino acids: CATSDSMGLMDNEQFF. The CDR3 nucleotides are TGTGCCACCAGTGATTCCATGGGACTGATGGACAATGAGCAGTTCTTC. This chain joins TRBV24-1 and TRBJ2-1; a weak D match, TRBD2 (6 bases). The CDR3 totals 16 residues. The germline V gene encodes CDR1 KGHDR and CDR2 SFDVKD. V shed 2 bases and J shed 5 bases, with 15 bases lying between them.

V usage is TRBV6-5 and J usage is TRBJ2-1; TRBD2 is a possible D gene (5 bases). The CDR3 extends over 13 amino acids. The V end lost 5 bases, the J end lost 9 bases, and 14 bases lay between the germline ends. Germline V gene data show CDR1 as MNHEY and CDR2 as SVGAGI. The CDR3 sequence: CASSLMGGREQFF. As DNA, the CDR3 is TGTGCCAGCAGTCTAATGGGCGGGCGTGAGCAGTTCTTC.

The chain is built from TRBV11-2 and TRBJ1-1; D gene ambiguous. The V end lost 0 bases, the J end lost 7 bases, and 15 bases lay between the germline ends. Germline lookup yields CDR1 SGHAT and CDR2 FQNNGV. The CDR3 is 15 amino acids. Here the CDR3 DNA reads TGTGCCAGCAGCTTAGATACGGCGGTTGTTCATGAAGCTTTCTTT. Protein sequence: CASSLDTAVVHEAFF. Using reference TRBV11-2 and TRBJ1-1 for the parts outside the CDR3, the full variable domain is EAGVAQSPRYKIIEKRQSVAFWCNPISGHATLYWYQQILGQGPKLLIQFQNNGVVDDSQLPKDRFSAERLKGVDSTLKIQPAKLEDSAVYLCASSLDTAVVHEAFFGQGTRLTVV.

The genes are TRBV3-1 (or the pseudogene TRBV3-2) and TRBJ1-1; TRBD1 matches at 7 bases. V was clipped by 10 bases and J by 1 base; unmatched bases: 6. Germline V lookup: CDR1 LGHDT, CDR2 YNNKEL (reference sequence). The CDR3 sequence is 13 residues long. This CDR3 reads CATRRDRNTEAFF. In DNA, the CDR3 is TGTGCCACCAGACGGGACAGGAACACTGAAGCTTTCTTT.

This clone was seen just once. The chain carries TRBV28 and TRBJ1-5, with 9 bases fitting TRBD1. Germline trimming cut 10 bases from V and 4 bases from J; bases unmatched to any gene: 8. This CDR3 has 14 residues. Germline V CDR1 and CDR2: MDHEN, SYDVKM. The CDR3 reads CATSAGQGNQPQHF. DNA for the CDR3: TGTGCCACCTCCGCTGGACAGGGGAATCAGCCCCAGCATTTT.

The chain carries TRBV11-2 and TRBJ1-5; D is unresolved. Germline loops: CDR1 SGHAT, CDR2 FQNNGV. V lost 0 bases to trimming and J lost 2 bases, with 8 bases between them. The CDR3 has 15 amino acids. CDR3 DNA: TGTGCCAGCAGCTTAGAGGGCGATCGCAATCAGCCCCAGCATTTT. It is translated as CASSLEGDRNQPQHF.

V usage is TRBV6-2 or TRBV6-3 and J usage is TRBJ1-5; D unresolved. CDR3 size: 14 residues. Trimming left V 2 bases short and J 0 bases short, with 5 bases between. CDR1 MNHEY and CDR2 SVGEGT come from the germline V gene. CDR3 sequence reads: CASSYVNSNQPQHF. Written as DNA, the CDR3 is TGTGCCAGCAGTTACGTAAATAGCAATCAGCCCCAGCATTTT.

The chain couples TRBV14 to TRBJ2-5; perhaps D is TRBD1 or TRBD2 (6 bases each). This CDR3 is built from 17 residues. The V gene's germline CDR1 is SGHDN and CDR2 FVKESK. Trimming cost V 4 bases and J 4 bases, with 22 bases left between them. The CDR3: CASSRLGGRWYGETQYF. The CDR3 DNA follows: TGTGCCAGCAGCCGACTAGGGGGGAGATGGTACGGAGAGACCCAGTACTTC.

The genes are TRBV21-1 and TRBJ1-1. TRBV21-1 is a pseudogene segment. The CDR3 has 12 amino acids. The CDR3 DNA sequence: TGTGCCAGCAGCCCCGCATGGGCTGAAGCTTTCTTT. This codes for CASSPAWAEAFF.

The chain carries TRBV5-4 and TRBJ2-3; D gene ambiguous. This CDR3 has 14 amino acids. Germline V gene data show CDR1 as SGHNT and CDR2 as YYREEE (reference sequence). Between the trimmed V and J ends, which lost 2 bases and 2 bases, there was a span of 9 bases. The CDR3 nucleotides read TGTGCCAGCAGCTTAGGCCCGCTCACAGATACGCAGTATTTT. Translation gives CASSLGPLTDTQYF.

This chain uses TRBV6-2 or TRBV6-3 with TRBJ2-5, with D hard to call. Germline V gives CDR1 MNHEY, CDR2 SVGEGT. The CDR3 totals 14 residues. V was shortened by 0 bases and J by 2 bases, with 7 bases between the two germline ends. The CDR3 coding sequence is TGTGCCAGCAGTTACTCGGTCATTCAAGAGACCCAGTACTTC. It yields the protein CASSYSVIQETQYF.

CDR3 sequence (DNA): TGTGCCAGCAGCCAAGAAAGGGCAGCTTACACCGGGGAGCTGTTTTTT. Translated: CASSQERAAYTGELFF. This sequence joins TRBV3-1 (or the pseudogene TRBV3-2) and TRBJ2-2, with D hard to call. V lost 0 bases and J lost 3, with 11 bases in between. This CDR3 is built from 16 residues. The germline gives CDR1 LGHDT, CDR2 YNNKEL (reference sequence).